The clone carrying this T cell receptor (beta chain) turned up a few times. The antigen is unknown. Researchers reported sorting CD4+ naive, central memory, regulatory and stem cell-like memory cells via CD45RO/CCR7/CD25/CD127/CD95/CD27. This sample stems from a study of beta chain features in type 1 diabetes. Study at large: Fewer than 110 million sorted cells were examined across all samples.

Expressed TCRB transcripts were sequenced because the isolated RNA had all been reverse transcribed beforehand. Produced via immunoSEQ multiplex PCR; TCRdb's table is partial and in-frame only. Among roughly 180,000 clones listed, roughly 8% were seen once. Study conclusions and caveats: TCRB repertoires of naive, central memory and Treg cells appeared more similar among patients than among healthy donors. Patients with Type 1 diabetes showed moderately but significantly shorter TCRB CDR3s in all four CD4+ subsets.

Looked up from germline, CDR1 is SGDLS and CDR2 is YYNGEE. This CDR3 is built from 14 residues. Trimming removed 1 base from V and 4 bases from J, with 11 bases in between. The TCR sequence derives from a man between 18 and 29 years old with type 1 diabetes. The sequenced sample consisted of central memory CD4+ T cells from blood. The rearrangement uses TRBV9 and TRBJ1-1; D unresolved. The CDR3 here is CASSVLGSSTEAFF. CDR3 in DNA: TGTGCCAGCAGCGTACTGGGGAGTAGCACTGAAGCTTTCTTT.